These 10 T cell receptor beta chains were sequenced from one sample in a study of patients and donors after allogeneic stem cell transplantation (dated by TCRdb to 2018 to 2020). The protocol used for the library was RT-PCR. Sequenced on a NextSeq 550. The raw public reads went through TCRdb reprocessing: fastp at Q25, MiXCR clone calling, in-frame beta chains kept. Rows with one shared CDR3 protein collapse into an entry with the most common genes and DNA. Present in this sample are about a million distinct CDR3 sequences, around 17% of which were seen just once. The ten largest clones capture around 6% of the sample. The sequencing sample was made of blood, either unsorted or a sorted T cell fraction (not recorded which). The receptors shown here come from a human donor who was either an allogeneic HSCT recipient or a stem cell or donor lymphocyte infusion donor (not recorded which). It is not recorded whose cells these are; they may come from a transplant donor.

The chain recombines TRBV5-5 with TRBJ2-3; D gene unclear. Germline loops: CDR1 SGHKS, CDR2 YYEKEE (reference sequence). The CDR3 has 12 amino acids. V was shortened by 0 bases and J by 11 bases, with 10 bases between the two germline ends. The CDR3 DNA follows: TGTGCCAGCAGCTTGGACCCATTCGGGCAGTATTTT. It codes for CASSLDPFGQYF.

This clonotype was recorded a few times. V gene TRBV2 combines with J gene TRBJ1-6; D is undetermined. The germline V gene encodes CDR1 SNHLY and CDR2 FYNNEI. The CDR3 runs to 11 residues. Trimming cost V 7 bases and J 7 bases, with 5 bases left between them. For the CDR3, the DNA is TGTGCCAGCACCCCAAATTCACCCCTCCACTTT. It is translated as CASTPNSPLHF.

This clonotype came up a few times. The V call is TRBV12-3 or TRBV12-4, the J call TRBJ1-3, with TRBD1 matching over 7 bases. This CDR3 is 16 amino acids long. With V trimmed by 6 bases and J by 0 bases, 8 bases remained unmatched. The CDR3 sequence: CASRGPGQSSGNTIYF. The CDR3 DNA follows: TGTGCCAGCAGGGGACCGGGACAGAGCTCTGGAAACACCATATATTTT.

The rearrangement links TRBV20-1 to TRBJ2-5; 9 bases agree with TRBD2. The CDR3 has 12 amino acids. The V gene's germline CDR1 is DFQATT and CDR2 SNEGSKA (reference sequence). The CDR3 here is CAGRGGQETQYF. The CDR3 nucleotides read TGCGCCGGGCGGGGGGGCCAAGAGACCCAGTACTTC.

The chain has TRBV6-4 and TRBJ2-3; no clear D. CDR1 MRHNA and CDR2 SNTAGT come from the germline V gene. This CDR3 has 15 amino acids. V gave up 0 bases and J gave up 2 bases, with 9 bases separating them. CDR3 in DNA: TGTGCCAGCAGTGACTCCTACGGCTACACAGATACGCAGTATTTT. Translation gives CASSDSYGYTDTQYF.

The CDR3 here is CASSPGGSGHYEQYF. The CDR3 DNA reads TGTGCCAGCAGCCCGGGGGGTAGCGGCCACTACGAGCAGTACTTC. J is TRBJ2-7 and V is TRBV3-1, with TRBD2 matching over 7 bases. With 4 bases clipped from V and 3 bases from J, the junction kept 9 bases outside the gene matches. CDR3 size: 15 residues. Per the germline V gene, CDR1 is LGHDT and CDR2 is YNNKEL (reference sequence).

This clonotype was seen at least ten times. The gene calls are TRBV5-1 and TRBJ2-1, with TRBD2 matching 9 bases. Looked up from germline, CDR1 is SGHRS and CDR2 is YFSETQ. Trimming removed 0 bases from V and 3 bases from J; junction bases left unmatched: 13. The CDR3 is made up of 19 amino acids. The CDR3 here is CASSLGGMASGKNYNEQFF. The CDR3 DNA sequence: TGCGCCAGCAGCTTGGGCGGTATGGCTAGCGGGAAGAACTACAATGAGCAGTTCTTC.

The V gene is TRBV7-9, the J gene TRBJ2-5, with D perhaps matching TRBD2 (7 bases). The CDR3 spans 16 residues. The V gene lost 5 bases and the J gene lost 6 bases, with 22 bases spanning the gap. Germline V gene lookup returns CDR1 SEHNR and CDR2 FQNEAQ (reference sequence). The CDR3 protein is CASSPITPGGTQTQYF. The CDR3 bases are TGTGCCAGCAGCCCCATAACACCGGGGGGCACACAGACCCAGTACTTC. Full variable domain (remainder filled in from reference TRBV7-9 and TRBJ2-5): DTGVSQNPRHKITKRGQNVTFRCDPISEHNRLYWYRQTLGQGPEFLTYFQNEAQLEKSRLLSDRFSAERPKGSFSTLEIQRTEQGDSAMYLCASSPITPGGTQTQYFGPGTRLLVL.

This clonotype was detected only a few times. This chain uses TRBV12-3 or TRBV12-4 with TRBJ2-3, with D unclear. The CDR3 is 15 amino acids. Trimming removed 5 bases from V and 3 bases from J, with 15 bases in between. CDR3 region: CASSPQVAQTDTQYF. The CDR3 nucleotides read TGTGCCAGCAGTCCCCAGGTGGCGCAGACAGATACGCAGTATTTT.

This clonotype was picked up a small number of times. This chain uses TRBV12-3 or TRBV12-4 with TRBJ2-2, with 13 positions matching TRBD2. V gave up 4 bases and J gave up 3 bases; unmatched junction bases: 11. The CDR3 is made up of 19 amino acids. The CDR3 DNA is TGTGCCAGCAGTTACATCATTAACGGACTAGCGGGGGACACCGGGGAGCTGTTTTTT. Translated: CASSYIINGLAGDTGELFF.